The rows below give T cell receptor beta chains drawn from one sample of a study of cytomegalovirus exposure and HLA in healthy donors. Assay used: immunoSEQ multiplex PCR; TCRdb lists only in-frame clones, some missing. The sample lists about 200,000 clones; roughly 80% were seen once. The sample consisted of PBMCs. All receptors derive from a man aged 30-40 years in good health and CMV-seronegative. CDR3s include the opening cysteine and the closing phenylalanine or tryptophan. The D gene is left open where the match is weak. Clone size is stated in some rows and not others, as once, few, many or a class when expanded.

d_call j_call clone_size v_call cdr3_aa cdr3_nt
. TRBJ2-7 . TRBV5-1 CASRYSYSYEQYF TGCGCCAGCAGGTACAGCTACTCCTACGAGCAGTACTTC
TRBD2 TRBJ2-5 . TRBV28 CASTPERGRQETQYF TGTGCCAGCACCCCAGAGCGGGGACGGCAAGAGACCCAGTACTTC
. TRBJ2-5 once TRBV7-9 CASSDTLVSRETQYF TGTGCCAGCAGCGACACCTTGGTCTCCAGGGAGACCCAGTACTTC
TRBD2 TRBJ2-7 . TRBV11-2 CASSLDPSGGTYEQYF TGTGCCAGCAGCTTAGATCCTAGCGGGGGGACCTACGAGCAGTACTTC
. TRBJ1-2 once TRBV9 CASSPVGGQNYGYTF TGTGCCAGCAGCCCAGTGGGGGGGCAGAACTATGGCTACACCTTC
TRBD1 TRBJ1-2 . TRBV9 CASSPGGGGYTF TGTGCCAGCAGCCCAGGGGGCGGGGGCTACACCTTC
. TRBJ2-4 . TRBV6-5 CASSSIIEHIQYF TGTGCCAGCAGTTCCATAATCGAGCACATTCAGTACTTC
TRBD1 TRBJ1-1 few TRBV6-1 CASSLQGGGTEAFF TGTGCCAGCTCGCTTCAGGGGGGAGGCACTGAAGCTTTCTTT
TRBD1 TRBJ2-5 . TRBV5-6 CASSLETGVVQETQYF TGTGCCAGCAGCTTAGAGACAGGGGTGGTTCAAGAGACCCAGTACTTC
TRBD1 TRBJ1-2 . TRBV5-5 CASSGGQGPLYGYTF TGTGCCAGCAGCGGGGGACAGGGTCCACTCTATGGCTACACCTTC
. TRBJ2-7 . TRBV11-2 CASSLNRVTYEQYF TGTGCCAGCAGCTTAAACAGGGTGACCTACGAGCAGTACTTC
. TRBJ2-4 . TRBV14 CASSQDDSTGKNIQYF TGTGCCAGCAGCCAAGATGATTCGACAGGCAAAAACATTCAGTACTTC
. TRBJ1-2 . TRBV5-6 CASSLNGLYGYTF TGTGCCAGCAGCTTGAATGGGCTATATGGCTACACCTTC
TRBD1 TRBJ1-5 . TRBV27 CASSRTGGLDQPQHF TGTGCCAGCAGTAGGACAGGGGGCTTGGATCAGCCCCAGCATTTT
TRBD1 TRBJ1-3 . TRBV7-2 CASSLQPGQGPGNTIYF TGTGCCAGCAGTTTGCAACCGGGACAGGGCCCAGGAAACACCATATATTTT
. TRBJ1-6 . TRBV18 CASSPPHSSYNSPLHF TGTGCCAGCTCACCACCCCACAGCTCCTATAATTCACCCCTCCACTTT
. TRBJ2-1 . TRBV6-1 CASSPIQGPQEQFF TGTGCCAGCAGCCCGATACAGGGCCCCCAGGAGCAGTTCTTC
. TRBJ2-7 . TRBV7-9 CASSFSAGPTYEQYF TGTGCCAGCAGCTTCTCCGCGGGCCCTACCTACGAGCAGTACTTC
TRBD2 TRBJ2-5 . TRBV28 CATLLSGEETQYF TGTGCCACCCTCCTGAGCGGGGAAGAGACCCAGTACTTC
TRBD1 TRBJ1-5 once TRBV10-2 CASAGDRGNQPQHF TGCGCCAGCGCGGGAGACAGGGGGAATCAGCCCCAGCATTTT
. TRBJ2-3 . TRBV11-2 CASSPWGHWADTQYF TGTGCCAGCAGCCCTTGGGGGCATTGGGCAGATACGCAGTATTTT
TRBD2 TRBJ2-1 . TRBV7-2 CASSLRLATSSYNEQFF TGTGCCAGCAGCCTCCGACTAGCGACGAGCTCCTACAATGAGCAGTTCTTC